This TCR beta chain was found in a study of blood T cell repertoires in COVID-19. In the source study's methods: By means of reference gene primer amplification, nucleated cell counts were estimated. Clones were read by immunoSEQ multiplex PCR, and TCRdb kept only the in-frame ones, dropping some. That table gives V, J and clone size, and the DNA gave D and trimming. The sample carries approximately 90,000 clones, roughly 80% recorded once. This clone was observed a handful of times. Trimming at V came to 6 bases and at J to 5 bases, leaving 6 bases not matched to a gene. The length of the CDR3 is 15 residues.

The TCR originated in a human donor in a cohort sampled during active COVID-19. Material: peripheral blood. The rearrangement uses TRBV23-1 and TRBJ2-1; 11 positions agree with TRBD2. TRBV23-1 is an ORF; its function is uncertain. In DNA form, the CDR3 reads TGCGCCAGCAGACAACTAGCGGGAGTACACAATGAGCAGTTCTTC. Protein sequence: CASRQLAGVHNEQFF.